These 2 T cell receptor beta chains came from one sample sequenced in a study of cytomegalovirus exposure and HLA in healthy donors. This PCR relied on a set of 60 Vbeta primers and 13 Jbeta primers. Sequencing used immunoSEQ multiplex PCR; TCRdb keeps in-frame clones, though not all of them. The table has 70,000 or so clones, about 60% seen once; the top ten hold 3% to 3.5%. The source material was PBMCs. The receptors here all came from a woman in her 50s in good health and CMV-seronegative.

The J gene is TRBJ2-5, the V gene TRBV9, with a tentative D call TRBD2 (5 bases). The V end was cut by 4 bases, the J end by 5 bases, with 18 bases between. This CDR3 has 15 amino acids. Germline values: CDR1 SGDLS, CDR2 YYNGEE. The CDR3 DNA follows: TGTGCCAGCAGCCCTTGGGAGCGGCCTTCGGAGACCCAGTACTTC. Translating gives CASSPWERPSETQYF.

V is TRBV6-6 and J is TRBJ2-3, with D possibly being TRBD1 (5 bases). The germline V gene has CDR1 MNHNY and CDR2 SVGAGI (reference sequence). V lost 3 bases to trimming and J lost 3 bases, with 7 bases between them. This CDR3 is built from 13 residues. CDR3 nucleotides: TGTGCCAGCAGTTATCCAGGGACAGATACGCAGTATTTT. This translates into CASSYPGTDTQYF.